This T cell receptor (beta chain) was captured by sequencing in a study of T cells after yellow fever vaccination (dated by TCRdb to between 2018 and 2021). Regarding the research as a whole: Libraries from fractions with low cell numbers were prepared with the SMART-Seq v4 Ultra Low Input RNA kit. Blood was collected at multiple timepoints before and after primary and secondary immunization, and bulk PBMC replicates and cell subsets were isolated. Two healthy male donors, one aged 18 to 30 and one aged 30 to 40 years, were included in the cohort. To follow T-cell clones before and after primary and booster YFV17D yellow fever vaccination, bulk TCR alpha and beta repertoires were sequenced over time.

The research as a whole found: After the booster, most clones that had expanded after primary vaccination were detected again (around 96% of CD4 and around nine tenths of CD8), suggesting broad maintenance of memory. A small fraction of clonotypes appeared in both the CD4 and CD8 compartments, likely as a result of convergent recombination. Computational filtering was required because FACS-sorted repertoires could contain abundant contaminating clonotypes from the bulk population. The study included only a couple of donors, which limits how far the findings can be generalized. Compared with the primary T-cell response, the secondary T-cell response was faster but weaker, reaching its peak on day 5 rather than on day 15.

V loses 5 bases, J loses 4 bases, and the germline ends lie 10 bases apart. The CDR3, cysteine through phenylalanine, is 13 amino acids long. The CDR3 DNA has 39 bases and is translated from base 1. Based on the germline V gene, the CDR1 and CDR2 sequences are MNHEY and SVGEGT. Sample treatment or condition, as interpreted from the label and publication: live attenuated yellow fever vaccine strain. A standard Ficoll-Paque protocol was used to isolate PBMCs from peripheral blood. Dynabeads CD4 and CD8 positive selection kits were used to isolate the CD4 and CD8 T-cell fractions. TriZol was used to extract RNA from bulk PBMCs, CD4 and CD8 fractions, and dextramer-positive and dextramer-negative fractions. Instrument used: Illumina NovaSeq 6000. Synthesis of TCR cDNA relied on 5'RACE template switching, a step that introduced a universal primer site along with unique molecular identifiers. Priming for cDNA synthesis came from both the TCR alpha and TCR beta constant segments. Library amplification involved two PCR steps, and the second step added sample barcodes and sequencing adapters. Sequencing of libraries was done on Illumina HiSeq 2500 (2x100 bp) or NovaSeq (2x150 bp). Concerning the study's data processing: MIGEC handled demultiplexing of reads and collapsing into UMI consensus sequences, while MiXCR performed V(D)J alignment. Clonotypes responding to the vaccine were identified with edgeR on replicate PBMC samples, with the criteria of FDR below 0.01 and a log2 fold change above 5 up to day 15. Each bulk clonotype received a CD4 or CD8 identity based on whether the sequenced CD4 or CD8 repertoire contained that clonotype at higher abundance. TCRdb handled the public reads itself, with Q25 trimming in fastp and clone calling in MiXCR, and kept productive beta chains. A single entry per CDR3 protein holds the most common genes and DNA from its merged rows. The V and J calls reflect TCRdb's pipeline rather than the authors' work. The sample table contains under 250,000 distinct CDR3 sequences; only one count was recorded for approximately 3% of them. Around 3% of the sample is in the top ten clones.

This clonotype has more than one count but fewer than ten. Its binding antigen is unknown. Per-base qualities were not stored, and no clone one base away is much larger. This receptor was obtained from a man aged 18 to 35 who received the YFV17D yellow fever vaccine. The rearranged chain carries TRBV6-2 or TRBV6-3 and TRBJ2-3; tentative D gene TRBD2, with 5 bases matching. The starting material was CD4+ T cells sorted from PBMCs, obtained 10 days after the yellow fever booster vaccination. The DNA sequence follows: TGTGCCAGCAGTAAAAGCGGCCCAGATACGCAGTATTTT. It codes for CASSKSGPDTQYF.